This is a list of T cell receptor beta chains from one sample in a study of Graves' ophthalmopathy and Graves' hyperthyroidism. Via MiXCR, TCRdb re-called the multiplex PCR reads, giving one row per CDR3 protein. The sample includes about 200,000 distinct CDR3 sequences, less than 30% of them seen just once. Sequenced: peripheral blood. These receptors originate from a man between 45 and 60 years old with Graves' ophthalmopathy. CDR3s include the opening cysteine and the closing phenylalanine or tryptophan. Each record gives: clone size, J gene, V gene, CDR3 protein. Size is omitted from some rows. Given values are once, few, many or a class for expanded clones.

>many|TRBJ2-2|TRBV14
CASSPGVGGTGELFF
>few|TRBJ2-5|TRBV11-2
CASSLGAGGYWETQYF
>-|TRBJ1-1|TRBV12-3/TRBV12-4
CASPSGTTQAFF
>few|TRBJ1-2|TRBV6-2/TRBV6-3
CASSDGRVGGYTF
>many|TRBJ2-7|TRBV5-1
CASSNLAGGPSEQYF
>many|TRBJ1-2|TRBV28
CASSNRVKGYTF
>-|TRBJ2-7|TRBV6-2/TRBV6-3
CASSSLGQALYEQYF
>many|TRBJ2-2|TRBV6-2/TRBV6-3
CASSYQTGLAVNTGELFF
>many|TRBJ2-2|TRBV12-3/TRBV12-4
CANKRQGSTGELFF
>many|TRBJ1-2|TRBV6-1
CASSPLSIYGYTF
>many|TRBJ1-5|TRBV19
CASSTTGNDQPQHF
>-|TRBJ1-1|TRBV6-1
CASRKLGRGTEAFF
>many|TRBJ2-2|TRBV3-1
CASSQDTMNTGELFF
>many|TRBJ1-5|TRBV10-3
CATKPGAANNQPQHF
>many|TRBJ2-7|TRBV6-5
CASIPTGAGPYEQYF
>-|TRBJ1-1|TRBV12-3/TRBV12-4
CASSLQGAYTEAFF
>many|TRBJ1-1|TRBV19
CASSTQGFTEAFF
>many|TRBJ1-5|TRBV20-1
CSASGGGNQPQHF
>many|TRBJ2-7|TRBV28
CASSLTGTGPYEQYF
>-|TRBJ2-7|TRBV28
CASSSAGQGFYEQYF
>many|TRBJ1-6|TRBV12-3/TRBV12-4
CASTMTAYNSPLHF
>-|TRBJ1-1|TRBV12-3/TRBV12-4
CASSSWTLNTEAFF
>-|TRBJ1-1|TRBV6-1
CASSDVGGETEAFF
>few|TRBJ2-5|TRBV5-4
CASSLAGLPTQYF
>many|TRBJ2-3|TRBV15
CATSNSGADTQYF
>-|TRBJ1-2|TRBV12-3/TRBV12-4
CASSFTSFYGYTF
>-|TRBJ1-1|TRBV11-2
CASSSRSTGGFNTEAFF
>many|TRBJ2-7|TRBV19
CASSIGGTATAEQYF
>-|TRBJ1-6|TRBV2
CASSQGRSPLHF
>few|TRBJ1-2|TRBV6-2/TRBV6-3
CASSYSSGGYTF
>-|TRBJ2-7|TRBV6-2/TRBV6-3
CASSRAGTGGIGFSYEQYF
>many|TRBJ2-7|TRBV27
CASSHRDRPYEQYF
>many|TRBJ2-7|TRBV6-2/TRBV6-3
CASSYSHGEQYF
>many|TRBJ1-1|TRBV19
CASSIRQGAKNTEAFF
>many|TRBJ1-1|TRBV29-1
CSAREGAMNTEAFF
>-|TRBJ1-2|TRBV6-5
CASSTLSTGEFYGYTF
>-|TRBJ1-6|TRBV12-3/TRBV12-4
CASRVLMRGSPLHF
>-|TRBJ2-5|TRBV12-3/TRBV12-4
CASSAPGLEETQYF
>many|TRBJ2-7|TRBV12-3/TRBV12-4
CASSLSHIKAGVGRASLYEQYF
>many|TRBJ1-5|TRBV6-5
CASSYRGPGDQPQHF
>-|TRBJ1-5|TRBV2
CASSGPDRSFNQPQHF
>many|TRBJ1-2|TRBV28
CASSSTAASWNGYTF
>-|TRBJ1-6|TRBV20-1
CSARSRTWDYPESPLHF
>-|TRBJ1-1|TRBV12-3/TRBV12-4
CASSFRQAAEAFF
>few|TRBJ2-7|TRBV20-1
CSVSPARASGASYEQYF
>many|TRBJ2-5|TRBV20-1
CSATDRELPTGAQYF
>many|TRBJ1-1|TRBV2
CASSPDSPNTEAFF
>many|TRBJ2-7|TRBV6-2/TRBV6-3
CASRSGEVRSYIVVYEQYF
>-|TRBJ2-5|TRBV29-1
CSVNLGLAGVGETQYF
>many|TRBJ1-3|TRBV5-1
CASSLGSNRNTIYF
>many|TRBJ1-2|TRBV5-1
CASSSRQGIYTF
>many|TRBJ2-5|TRBV4-1
CASSPDSSQETQYF